This T cell receptor beta chain came from a study of T cells in localized non-small cell lung cancer. Whole-study findings and limits: The study sequenced only one region of the tumor. As a result, intratumor heterogeneity could not be excluded and remains possible. When the top 100 tumor clones were examined, a median approximately 59 of them also appeared in the adjacent lung, which was paired and uninvolved. Exceeding tumor, uninvolved adjacent lung had the highest T cell clonality. With higher T cell density in blood came longer overall survival.

Data came from immunoSEQ multiplex PCR; TCRdb stores just in-frame clones and leaves some out. This sample has about 62,000 clones; roughly 76% occur once, and the top ten carry about 4.5%. Germline V gene lookup returns CDR1 MGHRA and CDR2 YSYEKL. This CDR3 is 12 amino acids long. Deletions cut 6 bases from V and 4 bases from J, with 7 bases between. Of note for this clone: What it recognizes is unknown.

The origin of this receptor is a man aged 40 to 69 with stage II lung adenocarcinoma. The material was PBMCs, obtained before any cancer treatment. The chain links TRBV4-1 to TRBJ1-3; unclear D gene. CDR3 region: CASSGVGNTIYF. The CDR3 DNA is TGCGCCAGCAGTGGAGTGGGAAACACCATATATTTT.